The 31 T cell receptor beta chains below all came from one sample that was sequenced in a study of T cell repertoires in cytomegalovirus infection. Which antigens these TCRs recognize remains unknown. TCRdb fed the reads into MiXCR, producing one record per CDR3 protein. The sample holds 100,000 to 150,000 distinct CDR3 sequences, 20% to 30% seen once. Sequenced input: PBMCs, sequenced either directly or after in vitro stimulation (not recorded which). The source of these receptors is a human donor in good health (CMV status not recorded). Some clones in this sample may be carry-over from other donors' samples.

This clonotype was seen at least ten times. The chain employs TRBV7-7 and TRBJ2-3; D is perhaps TRBD1 (5 bases). Germline loops: CDR1 SSHAT, CDR2 FNYEAQ (reference sequence). The CDR3 consists of 15 residues. V dropped 5 bases and J dropped 4 bases, with 16 bases sitting between them. CDR3 nucleotides: TGTGCCAGCAGCCCAACCCTAGGGGTGGCAGATACGCAGTATTTT. This codes for CASSPTLGVADTQYF.

The chain has TRBV28 and TRBJ1-3; D is possibly TRBD1 (6 bases). The germline CDR1 and CDR2 sequences are MDHEN and SYDVKM. This CDR3 has 15 residues. The chain's CDR3 is CASYGGLLAGNTIYF. The CDR3 nucleotides are TGTGCAAGCTACGGGGGGCTACTGGCAGGAAACACCATATATTTT.

For this clonotype: The junction departs from the called germline gene at one end, perhaps through a read error. The chain combines TRBV7-7 with TRBJ2-2; either TRBD1 or TRBD2 may fit D (6 bases each). Germline V lookup: CDR1 SSHAT, CDR2 FNYEAQ (reference sequence). This CDR3 has 17 amino acids. CDR3 amino acids: CASSLAPGGSDTGELFF. For the CDR3, the DNA is TGTGCTAGCAGCTTAGCACCCGGGGGCTCGGACACCGGGGAGCTGTTTTTT.

A few counts support this clonotype. The chain carries TRBV6-4 and TRBJ2-1; TRBD2 agrees at 9 bases. This CDR3 region has 16 residues. The junction had 7 bases not matched to a gene; V was cut back by 3 bases and J by 4 bases. Germline loops: CDR1 MRHNA, CDR2 SNTAGT. The CDR3 protein is CASSELAGGYYNEQFF. DNA of the CDR3: TGTGCCAGCAGTGAACTGGCGGGAGGGTATTACAATGAGCAGTTCTTC.

This clonotype was observed once. The gene calls are TRBV7-3 and TRBJ2-5; 8 bases align to TRBD2. CDR1 and CDR2 from the germline V gene are SGHTA and FQGTGA. The J segment lost 9 bases and the V segment lost 0 bases, leaving 9 bases of the junction unmatched. The CDR3 sequence is 15 residues long. CDR3 sequence: CASSLTGLVGGAQYF. In DNA, the CDR3 is TGTGCCAGCAGCTTAACGGGACTAGTGGGAGGTGCCCAGTACTTC.

This clonotype came up many times. V and J are TRBV7-8 and TRBJ2-2; possibly TRBD2 for D (6 bases). The CDR3 is 14 residues long. Trimming removed 7 bases at V and 4 bases at J, with 13 bases between. CDR1 is SGHVS and CDR2 is FQNEAQ in the germline V gene. Here the CDR3 DNA reads TGTGCCAGCAATCGGGAGTGGGGCACCGGGGAGCTGTTTTTT. Encoded protein: CASNREWGTGELFF.

This chain connects TRBV4-1 to TRBJ2-1, with 11 bases aligning to TRBD2. This CDR3 has 17 residues. Germline V CDR1 and CDR2: MGHRA, YSYEKL. V was clipped by 1 base and J by 7 bases; unmatched bases: 9. DNA of the CDR3: TGCGCCAGCAGCCAAGTCGCGGGACTAGCGGAAGGAAATGAGCAGTTCTTC. Its protein product is CASSQVAGLAEGNEQFF.

The rearrangement uses TRBV20-1 and TRBJ2-2, with 9 nucleotides matching TRBD2. The CDR3 sequence is 16 residues long. The J segment lost 2 bases and the V segment lost 3 bases, leaving 7 bases of the junction unmatched. Germline-derived CDR1 and CDR2 are DFQATT and SNEGSKA (reference sequence). In nucleotides, the CDR3 is TGCAGTGCTAGTTTCCTAGCGGGATTAAACACCGGGGAGCTGTTTTTT. Residues: CSASFLAGLNTGELFF.

This clonotype has a handful of counts. The chain joins TRBV20-1 to TRBJ2-1, with D perhaps TRBD2 (5 bases). The length of the CDR3 is 14 residues. V was pared by 5 bases and J by 5 bases, with 16 bases between. Per the germline V gene, CDR1 is DFQATT and CDR2 is SNEGSKA (reference sequence). CDR3 coding DNA: TGCAGTGCTCCGACGGGGAAAGGGAACAATGAGCAGTTCTTC. This translates into CSAPTGKGNNEQFF.

V usage is TRBV6-6 and J usage is TRBJ2-5; 7 bases align to TRBD1. V lost 7 bases and J lost 2; bases outside the gene matches: 7. The germline CDR1 and CDR2 sequences are MNHNY and SVGAGI (reference sequence). CDR3 length: 14 amino acids. CDR3 sequence: CASTWGTVQETQYF. The CDR3, as DNA: TGTGCCAGCACCTGGGGGACAGTACAAGAGACCCAGTACTTC.

This clonotype has ten or more counts. The genes are TRBV7-8 and TRBJ2-1, with D perhaps matching TRBD2 (7 bases). CDR1 SGHVS and CDR2 FQNEAQ come from the germline V gene. This CDR3 contains 15 residues. Trimming pared 6 bases from V and 4 bases from J, leaving 16 bases between. CDR3 sequence reads: CASSGGAGRYNEQFF. CDR3 DNA: TGTGCCAGCAGTGGGGGGGCGGGAAGGTACAATGAGCAGTTCTTC.

The J gene is TRBJ1-2, the V gene TRBV6-4; the match to TRBD1 covers 7 bases. The V segment lost 5 bases and the J segment 3 bases; nucleotides outside the gene matches: 6. The CDR3 has 14 amino acids. Germline V gene data show CDR1 as MRHNA and CDR2 as SNTAGT. In DNA, the CDR3 is TGTGCCAGCAGTTTGACAGGGATGGACTATGGCTACACCTTC. Translation gives CASSLTGMDYGYTF.

The chain recombines TRBV5-1 with TRBJ2-5; D unresolved. CDR3 length: 12 residues. The germline CDR1 and CDR2 sequences are SGHRS and YFSETQ. The V end lost 3 bases, the J end lost 5 bases, and 8 bases lay between the germline ends. The CDR3 nucleotides are TGCGCCAGCAGCTCTGCGTTGGAGACCCAGTACTTC. Residues: CASSSALETQYF. Variable domain in full (rest from reference TRBV5-1 and TRBJ2-5): KAGVTQTPRYLIKTRGQQVTLSCSPISGHRSVSWYQQTPGQGLQFLFEYFSETQRNKGNFPGRFSGRQFSNSRSEMNVSTLELGDSALYLCASSSALETQYFGPGTRLLVL.

This clonotype has at least ten counts. The chain recombines TRBV7-2 with TRBJ2-7; 9 bases agree with TRBD1. The CDR3 contains 15 residues. Germline V gene sequence: CDR1 SGHTA, CDR2 FQGNSA. The junction had 4 bases not matched to a gene; V was cut back by 3 bases and J by 1 base. CDR3 protein: CASSFGQGPSYEQYV. CDR3 DNA sequence: TGTGCCAGCAGCTTCGGACAGGGGCCTTCCTACGAGCAGTACGTC.

In its sample, this clonotype was seen a few times. This sequence joins TRBV12-3 or TRBV12-4 and TRBJ1-3; D is possibly TRBD1 (6 bases). The CDR3 contains 15 residues. Trimming took off 5 bases at V and 0 bases at J, with 11 bases between the two ends. The CDR3 protein is CASSRDTNSGNTIYF. CDR3 bases: TGTGCCAGCAGTCGGGACACCAACTCTGGAAACACCATATATTTT.

The chain carries TRBV28 and TRBJ2-4; 8 bases agree with TRBD2. The germline V gene encodes CDR1 MDHEN and CDR2 SYDVKM. CDR3 length: 14 amino acids. With V trimmed by 7 bases and J by 2 bases, 4 bases remained unmatched. In nucleotides, the CDR3 is TGTGCCAGCACCCTAGCGGGCCCCAAAAACATTCAGTACTTC. It encodes CASTLAGPKNIQYF.

The rearrangement joins TRBV6-6 to TRBJ1-5; weak D call: TRBD1 (5 bases). CDR1 and CDR2 (germline): MNHNY, SVGAGI (reference sequence). The germline V and J ends were trimmed by 2 bases and 5 bases, with 13 bases remaining between them. The CDR3 totals 15 residues. The CDR3 coding sequence is TGTGCCAGCAGTTACAGACAACAGGAATATCAGCCCCAGCATTTT. Its protein is CASSYRQQEYQPQHF.

The gene calls are TRBV5-1 and TRBJ2-7, with D possibly matching TRBD1 (6 bases). V lost 2 bases, J lost 6 bases, and 12 bases lay in between. The germline V gene has CDR1 SGHRS and CDR2 YFSETQ. The CDR3 consists of 13 residues. The CDR3 sequence is CASSLGQRGEQYV. For the CDR3, the DNA is TGCGCCAGCAGCTTAGGACAGAGAGGCGAGCAGTACGTC.

In nucleotides, the CDR3 is TGTGCCAGCAGCTTCGCAGGGCTCTCTGGCTACACCTTC. Protein product: CASSFAGLSGYTF. The chain combines TRBV7-2 with TRBJ1-2; TRBD1 is a possible D gene (5 bases). V was pared by 3 bases and J by 7 bases, with 12 bases between. This CDR3 has 13 residues. The germline CDR1 and CDR2 sequences are SGHTA and FQGNSA.

This clonotype occurred many times. V usage is TRBV6-1 and J usage is TRBJ1-2; TRBD1 agrees at 8 bases. V was clipped by 5 bases and J by 6 bases; unmatched bases: 8. The CDR3 runs to 14 residues. The germline V gene encodes CDR1 MNHNS and CDR2 SASEGT. The CDR3 loop is CASSRAGGIDGYTF. For the CDR3, the DNA is TGTGCCAGCAGTCGGGCAGGGGGCATAGATGGCTACACCTTC.

This clonotype was recorded many times. V gene TRBV7-6 combines with J gene TRBJ2-2; 8 bases map to TRBD2. The V segment lost 2 bases and the J segment 3 bases; nucleotides outside the gene matches: 5. This CDR3 has 16 residues. Germline-derived CDR1 and CDR2 are SGHVS and FNYEAQ. The CDR3 bases are TGTGCCAGCAGCTTAACTCTAGCGGGTGACACCGGGGAGCTGTTTTTT. This codes for CASSLTLAGDTGELFF.

The V call is TRBV29-1, the J call TRBJ2-3; D may be TRBD1 (6 bases). Germline V gene lookup returns CDR1 SQVTM and CDR2 ANQGSEA. CDR3 size: 13 residues. V lost 3 bases and J 6 bases, leaving 13 bases between the germline ends. The CDR3 DNA reads as TGCAGCGTTGATTACAGGGTAGGGGATACGCAGTATTTT. Amino acid sequence: CSVDYRVGDTQYF.

This clonotype was picked up a small number of times. The chain joins TRBV7-2 to TRBJ2-1, with no clear D. The CDR3 totals 12 residues. The ends were cut back, 1 base at V and 9 bases at J, with 7 bases in the middle. Germline CDR1 reads SGHTA; CDR2 reads FQGNSA. CDR3: CASSLGRAEQFF. CDR3 bases: TGTGCCAGCAGCTTAGGTAGGGCTGAGCAGTTCTTC.

This clonotype was found a few times. This sequence joins TRBV6-5 and TRBJ2-1; D possibly corresponds to TRBD1 (5 bases). V was shortened by 2 bases and J by 7 bases, with 9 bases between the two germline ends. This CDR3 is 13 amino acids long. Germline V gives CDR1 MNHEY, CDR2 SVGAGI. Here the CDR3 reads CASSYLRVNEQFF. DNA for the CDR3: TGTGCCAGCAGTTACCTCAGGGTGAATGAGCAGTTCTTC.

This clonotype was detected a few times. Sequence at one end of the junction differs from germline and may be a read error. The V and J genes are TRBV7-7 and TRBJ1-6; D is possibly TRBD1 (6 bases). The CDR3 extends over 13 amino acids. The germline V gene has CDR1 SSHAT and CDR2 FNYEAQ (reference sequence). In nucleotides, the CDR3 is TGTGCTAGCAGCCCCGGACAGAATTCACCCCTCCACTTT. Encoded protein: CASSPGQNSPLHF.

V gene TRBV28 combines with J gene TRBJ2-2; D is possibly TRBD2 (6 bases). The germline V gene encodes CDR1 MDHEN and CDR2 SYDVKM. Deletions cut 3 bases from V and 6 bases from J, with 14 bases between. The CDR3 contains 15 residues. The CDR3 DNA sequence: TGTGCCAGCAGTTTTATAATCGGGGGTGCCGGGGAGCTGTTTTTT. It is translated as CASSFIIGGAGELFF.

This clonotype occurred once. The chain employs TRBV19 and TRBJ2-1; a possible D gene is TRBD1 (5 bases). Germline V lookup: CDR1 LNHDA, CDR2 SQIVND (reference sequence). The length of the CDR3 is 16 residues. Trimming cost V 4 bases and J 1 base, with 14 bases left between them. CDR3 in amino acids: CASSSIRVESYNEQFF. In DNA form, the CDR3 reads TGTGCCAGTAGTAGTATCAGGGTAGAGTCCTACAATGAGCAGTTCTTC.

This clonotype was recorded many times. This chain uses TRBV4-1 with TRBJ2-7; 12 bases are shared with TRBD2. The CDR3 consists of 18 residues. Per germline, CDR1 MGHRA and CDR2 YSYEKL. Trimming at V came to 5 bases and at J to 0 bases, leaving 11 bases not matched to a gene. The CDR3 bases are TGCGCCAGCAGCGACACCGGGACTAGCGGGCGCCGCTCCTACGAGCAGTACTTC. Amino acids: CASSDTGTSGRRSYEQYF.

This clonotype turned up a few times. J is TRBJ1-1 and V is TRBV28; TRBD1 matches 9 bases. The CDR3 totals 15 residues. Germline V gene sequence: CDR1 MDHEN, CDR2 SYDVKM. The junction had 14 bases not matched to a gene; V was cut back by 4 bases and J by 11 bases. CDR3 DNA sequence: TGTGCCAGCAGTTCTCCGAAGAGGGACAGGGCGTCGGCTTTCTTT. Its translation is CASSSPKRDRASAFF.

This clonotype was counted a few times. This rearrangement joins TRBV6-2 or TRBV6-3 to TRBJ2-2; D perhaps matches TRBD2 (6 bases). CDR3 length equals 13 residues. Looked up from germline, CDR1 is MNHEY and CDR2 is SVGEGT. V was pared by 6 bases and J by 7 bases, with 12 bases between. CDR3 loop: CASRTSSGGELFF. DNA of the CDR3: TGTGCCAGCAGGACTAGTTCGGGCGGGGAGCTGTTTTTT.

The chain is built from TRBV20-1 and TRBJ1-4; TRBD1 might be the D (6 bases). Germline CDR1 and CDR2: DFQATT and SNEGSKA (reference sequence). The CDR3 is 14 amino acids. V lost 6 bases and J 4 bases, leaving 15 bases between the germline ends. CDR3 coding DNA: TGCAGTGCGGAAGACAGGCGGCGTAATGAAAAACTGTTTTTT. This gives the protein CSAEDRRRNEKLFF.